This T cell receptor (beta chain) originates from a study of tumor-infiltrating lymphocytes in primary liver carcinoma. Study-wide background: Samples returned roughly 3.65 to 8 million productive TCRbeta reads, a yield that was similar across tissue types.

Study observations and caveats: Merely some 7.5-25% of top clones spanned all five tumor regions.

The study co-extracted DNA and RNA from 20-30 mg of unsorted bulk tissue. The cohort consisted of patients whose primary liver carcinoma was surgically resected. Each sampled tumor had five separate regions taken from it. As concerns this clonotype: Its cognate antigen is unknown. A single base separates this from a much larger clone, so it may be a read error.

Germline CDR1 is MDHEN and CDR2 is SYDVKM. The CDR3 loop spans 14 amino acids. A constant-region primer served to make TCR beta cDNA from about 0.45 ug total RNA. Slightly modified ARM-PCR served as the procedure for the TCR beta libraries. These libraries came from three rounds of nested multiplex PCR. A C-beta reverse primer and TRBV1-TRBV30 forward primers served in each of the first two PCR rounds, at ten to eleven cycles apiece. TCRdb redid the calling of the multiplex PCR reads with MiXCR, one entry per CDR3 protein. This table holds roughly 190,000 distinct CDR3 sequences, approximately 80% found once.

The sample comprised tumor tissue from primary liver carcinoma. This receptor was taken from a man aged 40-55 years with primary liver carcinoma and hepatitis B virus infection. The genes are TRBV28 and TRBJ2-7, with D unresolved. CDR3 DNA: TGTACCAGCTCGGCGGCCCCCCGACTCTACGAGCAGTACTTC. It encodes CTSSAAPRLYEQYF.